One TCR beta chain is described in this entry. This record belongs to a study of blood T cell repertoires in COVID-19. Overall study: Acute and convalescent COVID-19 samples came from the United States, Italy and Spain. Nucleic acid was either cDNA or gDNA, and it came from T cells, B-cell-depleted T cells, or PBMCs.

In the authors' workflow: Counts of nucleated cells, estimated from reference gene primer amplification, were obtained. Produced via immunoSEQ multiplex PCR; TCRdb's table is partial and in-frame only. V, J and clone size reflect that table, while D and trimming were determined from the DNA. The sample lists approximately 170,000 clones; 85% to 90% were seen once. The junction had 6 bases not matched to a gene; V was cut back by 0 bases and J by 7 bases. The germline CDR1 and CDR2 sequences are SGHTA and FQGNSA. This CDR3 is built from 15 residues. This sequence joins TRBV7-2 and TRBJ1-3; 7 nucleotides match TRBD1. Input material: peripheral blood. The source is a woman in her 70s with acute or convalescent COVID-19. CDR3 nucleotides: TGTGCCAGCAGCTTAGCGGGACAGTCAGGGAACACCATATATTTT. Its protein product is CASSLAGQSGNTIYF.